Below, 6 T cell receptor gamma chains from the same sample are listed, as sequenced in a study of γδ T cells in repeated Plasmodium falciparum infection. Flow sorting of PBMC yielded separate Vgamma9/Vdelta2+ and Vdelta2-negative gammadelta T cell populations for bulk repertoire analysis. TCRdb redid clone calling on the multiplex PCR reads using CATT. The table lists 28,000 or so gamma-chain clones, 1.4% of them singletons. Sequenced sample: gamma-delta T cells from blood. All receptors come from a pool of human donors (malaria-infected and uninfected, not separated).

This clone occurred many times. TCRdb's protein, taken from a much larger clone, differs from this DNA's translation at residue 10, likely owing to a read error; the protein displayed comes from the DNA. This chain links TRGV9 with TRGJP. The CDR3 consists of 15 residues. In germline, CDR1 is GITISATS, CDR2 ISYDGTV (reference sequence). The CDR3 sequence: CALWEDELGEKIKVF. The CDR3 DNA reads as TGTGCCTTGTGGGAGGATGAGTTGGGCGAAAAAATCAAGGTATTT.

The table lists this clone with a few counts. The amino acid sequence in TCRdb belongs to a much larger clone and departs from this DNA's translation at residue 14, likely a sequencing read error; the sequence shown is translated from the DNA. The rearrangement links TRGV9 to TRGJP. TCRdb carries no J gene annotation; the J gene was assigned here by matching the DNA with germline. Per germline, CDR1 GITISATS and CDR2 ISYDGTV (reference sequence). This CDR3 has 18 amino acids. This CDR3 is CALWEVGTQELGKRIKVF. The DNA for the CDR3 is TGTGCCTTGTGGGAGGTGGGTACGCAAGAGTTGGGCAAAAGAATCAAGGTATTT.

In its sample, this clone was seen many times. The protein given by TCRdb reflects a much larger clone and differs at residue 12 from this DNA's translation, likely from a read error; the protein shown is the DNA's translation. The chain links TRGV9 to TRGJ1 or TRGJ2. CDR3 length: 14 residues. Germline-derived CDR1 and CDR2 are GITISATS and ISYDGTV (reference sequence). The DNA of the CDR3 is TGTGCCTTGTGGGTGACCTCCAAGGGCTTTAAGAGACTCTTT. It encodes CALWVTSKGFKRLF.

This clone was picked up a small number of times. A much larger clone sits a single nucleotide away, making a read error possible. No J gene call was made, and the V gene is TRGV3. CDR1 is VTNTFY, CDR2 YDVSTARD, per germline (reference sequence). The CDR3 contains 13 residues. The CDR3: CATWDRRRYKKLF. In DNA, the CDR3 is TGTGCCACCTGGGACAGGCGGAGGTATAAGAAACTATTT.

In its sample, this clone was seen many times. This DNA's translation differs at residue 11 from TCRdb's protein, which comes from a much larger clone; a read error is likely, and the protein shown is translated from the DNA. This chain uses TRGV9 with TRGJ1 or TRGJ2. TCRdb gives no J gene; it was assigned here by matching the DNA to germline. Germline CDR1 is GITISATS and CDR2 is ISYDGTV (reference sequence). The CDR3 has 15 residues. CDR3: CALWELPPFYCKKLF. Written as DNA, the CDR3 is TGTGCCTTGTGGGAGCTCCCCCCCTTTTATTGTAAGAAACTCTTT.

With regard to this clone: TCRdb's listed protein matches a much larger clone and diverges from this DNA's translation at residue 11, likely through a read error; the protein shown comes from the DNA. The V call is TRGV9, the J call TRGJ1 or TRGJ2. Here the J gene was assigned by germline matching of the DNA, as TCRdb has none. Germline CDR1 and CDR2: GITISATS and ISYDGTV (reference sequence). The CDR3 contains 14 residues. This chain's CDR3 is CALWEGPPYYRKLF. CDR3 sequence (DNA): TGTGCCTTGTGGGAGGGCCCCCCTTATTATAGGAAACTCTTT.